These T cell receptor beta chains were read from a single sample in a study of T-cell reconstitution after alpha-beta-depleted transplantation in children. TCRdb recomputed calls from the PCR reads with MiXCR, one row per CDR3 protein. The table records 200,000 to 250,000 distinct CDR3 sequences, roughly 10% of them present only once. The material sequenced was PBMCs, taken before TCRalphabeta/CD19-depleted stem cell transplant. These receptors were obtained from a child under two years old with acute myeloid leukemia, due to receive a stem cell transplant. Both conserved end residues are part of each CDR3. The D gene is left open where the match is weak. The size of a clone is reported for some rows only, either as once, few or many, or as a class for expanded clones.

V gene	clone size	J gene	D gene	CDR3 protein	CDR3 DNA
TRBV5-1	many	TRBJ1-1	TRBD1	CASSTGTANTEAFF	TGCGCCAGCAGCACCGGGACAGCGAACACTGAAGCTTTCTTT
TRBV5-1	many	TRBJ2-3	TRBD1	CASSRDRGLADTQYF	TGCGCCAGCAGCCGGGACAGGGGGCTTGCAGATACGCAGTATTTT
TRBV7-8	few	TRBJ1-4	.	CASSSSGGEKLFF	TGTGCCAGCAGCTCCTCGGGGGGTGAAAAACTGTTTTTT
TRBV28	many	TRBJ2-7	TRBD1	CASSIDRAPYEQYF	TGTGCCAGCAGTATCGACAGGGCACCCTACGAGCAGTACTTC
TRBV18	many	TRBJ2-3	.	CASSPPTGGFGDTQYF	TGTGCCAGCTCACCACCGACTGGGGGCTTCGGAGATACGCAGTATTTT
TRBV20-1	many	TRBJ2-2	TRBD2	CSAIAGGLTGELFF	TGCAGTGCTATAGCGGGAGGGCTAACCGGGGAGCTGTTTTTT
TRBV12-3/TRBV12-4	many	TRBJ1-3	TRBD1	CASRLTGGSNTIYF	TGTGCCAGCAGACTGACAGGGGGAAGTAACACCATATATTTT
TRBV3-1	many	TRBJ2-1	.	CASSQEREQFF	TGTGCCAGCAGCCAAGAGCGAGAGCAGTTCTTC
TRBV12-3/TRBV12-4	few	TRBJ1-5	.	CASSPTRGGDQPQHF	TGTGCCAGCAGCCCCACCCGGGGTGGGGATCAGCCCCAGCATTTT
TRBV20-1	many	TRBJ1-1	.	CSALSQGRDTEAFF	TGCAGTGCACTCTCTCAGGGACGGGACACTGAAGCTTTCTTT
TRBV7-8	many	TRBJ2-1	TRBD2	CASSSPSRTSGRYNEQFF	TGTGCCAGCAGCTCACCCTCTAGGACTAGCGGGAGGTACAATGAGCAGTTCTTC
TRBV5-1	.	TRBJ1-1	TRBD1	CASPPPGQGTGTEAFF	TGCGCCAGCCCTCCCCCGGGACAGGGGACTGGGACTGAAGCTTTCTTT
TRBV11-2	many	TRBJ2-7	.	CASSLGAAYEQYF	TGTGCCAGCAGCTTAGGGGCAGCTTACGAGCAGTACTTC
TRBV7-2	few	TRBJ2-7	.	CASSLAASAYSYEQYF	TGTGCCAGCAGCTTAGCCGCTAGCGCTTATTCCTACGAGCAGTACTTC
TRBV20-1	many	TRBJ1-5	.	CSADPGYNQPQHF	TGCAGTGCAGACCCGGGCTACAATCAGCCCCAGCATTTT
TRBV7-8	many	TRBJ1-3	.	CASSLAGGATIYF	TGTGCCAGCAGCTTAGCGGGGGGGGCCACCATATATTTT
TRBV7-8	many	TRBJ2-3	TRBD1	CASSGQVDTQYF	TGTGCCAGCAGCGGACAGGTTGATACGCAGTATTTT
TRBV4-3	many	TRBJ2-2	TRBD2	CASSQDPGLAQVKLFF	TGCGCCAGCAGCCAAGATCCAGGACTAGCCCAAGTTAAGCTGTTTTTT
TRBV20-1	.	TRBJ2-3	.	CSARDPAGPIDTQYF	TGCAGTGCTAGAGATCCAGCGGGTCCCATAGACACGCAGTATTTT
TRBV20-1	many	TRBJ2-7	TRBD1	CSATGQGPPYEQYF	TGCAGTGCTACAGGACAGGGTCCCCCATACGAGCAGTACTTC
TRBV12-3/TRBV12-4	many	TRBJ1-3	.	CASSPLSSGNTIYF	TGTGCCAGCAGTCCCCTCAGCTCTGGAAACACCATATATTTT
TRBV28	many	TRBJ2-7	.	CASSSPGFPSYEQYF	TGTGCCAGCAGTTCCCCAGGTTTCCCCTCCTACGAGCAGTACTTC
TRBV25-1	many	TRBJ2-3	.	CASSVAIAAASTDTQYF	TGTGCCAGCAGTGTCGCTATCGCGGCCGCTAGCACAGATACGCAGTATTTT
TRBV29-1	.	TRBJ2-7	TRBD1	CSVTRDRAYEQYF	TGCAGCGTGACCCGGGACAGAGCCTACGAGCAGTACTTC
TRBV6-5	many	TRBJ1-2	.	CASSYSPENYGYTF	TGTGCCAGCAGTTACTCGCCCGAGAACTATGGCTACACCTTC
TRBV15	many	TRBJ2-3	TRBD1	CATSRHRGTDTQYF	TGTGCCACCAGCAGACACAGGGGGACAGATACGCAGTATTTT